This entry is about one T cell receptor beta chain. Its specificity is unknown. These data belong to a study of CD8+ T cells in alopecia areata. Study context: Patients in the treated group were given tofacitinib by mouth, 5 to 10 mg twice a day.

As the sequencing template, cDNA was produced by extracting RNA and reverse transcribing it. Sequencing was performed with immunoSEQ multiplex PCR; in TCRdb, only in-frame clones are kept and a portion is missing. The profile shows some 190,000 clones, just over 65% of them singletons. V lost 4 bases and J 3 bases, leaving 22 bases between the germline ends. CDR1 LNHDA and CDR2 SQIVND come from the germline V gene (reference sequence). This CDR3 is 17 amino acids long. Study-wide results and limits: Higher clonality than in normal scalp was seen in lesional scalp, especially alopecia totalis/universalis.

Noted treatment: oral pan-JAK inhibitor, 5-10 mg twice daily. Investigators sorted PBMCs to obtain both CD4+ and CD8+ T cells. This chain links TRBV19 with TRBJ2-7, with a weak D call TRBD1 (5 bases). The sequence was collected from a human donor with alopecia areata. The sequencing here drew on CD4+ T cells sorted from blood, taken at approximately week 42, from a patient treated with tofacitinib. The chain's CDR3 is CASSRSGKPVAIYEQYF. The CDR3 DNA is TGTGCCAGTAGTAGGTCAGGGAAACCCGTGGCGATCTACGAGCAGTACTTC.